The clone carrying this T cell receptor (beta chain) has only a few counts. Its antigen is as yet unknown. TCRdb fed the 5' RACE reads into MiXCR, producing one record per CDR3 protein. The table includes some 570,000 distinct CDR3 sequences, 20% to 25% detected once. The CDR3 is 15 amino acids. V was pared by 0 bases and J by 2 bases, with 9 bases between. Germline V gives CDR1 MNHEY, CDR2 SVGAGI. This sample stems from a study of identical twins. General study findings and limits: Beta out-of-frame twin sharing showed a weaker excess.

These same records also appear under a second study, on yellow fever vaccine responses in identical twins.

The V call is TRBV6-5, the J call TRBJ2-3; D remains unclear. This TCR was sampled from a woman aged 18-29 years in good health. Specimen: CD4+ T cells sorted from blood. CDR3 bases: TGTGCCAGCAGTTACTCGATCACCGTCACAGATACGCAGTATTTT. This gives the protein CASSYSITVTDTQYF.